These T cell receptor beta chains were read from a single sample in a study of graft-versus-host responses after intestinal transplantation. What these receptors recognize is not known. The protocol was immunoSEQ multiplex PCR, while the TCRdb copy is restricted to in-frame clones and leaves out a portion. The table includes 70,000 to 80,000 clones, about 90% detected once. The source material was unstimulated CD8+ T cells sorted from spleen or lymph node cells, sampled before intestinal transplant. Source of these receptors: a human donor who received an intestinal transplant. CDR3s include the opening cysteine and the closing phenylalanine or tryptophan. A D gene is named only where the DNA matches it firmly. Size values are once, few and many counts, or a class for expanded clones, and some rows have none.

v_call: TRBV6-5; d_call: TRBD1; j_call: TRBJ1-2; clone_size: -; cdr3_aa: CASSFGRQGNYGYTF
v_call: TRBV9; d_call: -; j_call: TRBJ1-6; clone_size: once; cdr3_aa: CASSPSGGSNSPLHF
v_call: TRBV9; d_call: TRBD1; j_call: TRBJ1-1; clone_size: once; cdr3_aa: CASSAGGGTEAFF
v_call: TRBV19; d_call: TRBD1; j_call: TRBJ1-1; clone_size: -; cdr3_aa: CASSITSDRGLETEAFF
v_call: TRBV2; d_call: -; j_call: TRBJ2-5; clone_size: -; cdr3_aa: CASILTIFTGETQYF
v_call: TRBV29-1; d_call: -; j_call: TRBJ1-2; clone_size: -; cdr3_aa: CSVVSGEGGYTF
v_call: TRBV10-3; d_call: -; j_call: TRBJ2-7; clone_size: -; cdr3_aa: CAISQGNYEQYF
v_call: TRBV5-6; d_call: -; j_call: TRBJ2-7; clone_size: few; cdr3_aa: CASSLVAASTYEQYF
v_call: TRBV7-9; d_call: -; j_call: TRBJ2-7; clone_size: -; cdr3_aa: CASRGGSGPVYEQYF
v_call: TRBV6-6; d_call: -; j_call: TRBJ2-2; clone_size: -; cdr3_aa: CASSRDKATGELFF
v_call: TRBV11-2; d_call: TRBD2; j_call: TRBJ2-7; clone_size: once; cdr3_aa: CASSLAAGASYEQYF
v_call: TRBV4-1; d_call: -; j_call: TRBJ1-1; clone_size: -; cdr3_aa: CASSLGPGHKLMNTEAFF
v_call: TRBV7-8; d_call: -; j_call: TRBJ2-1; clone_size: -; cdr3_aa: CASSPRLDEQFF
v_call: TRBV4-2; d_call: -; j_call: TRBJ1-1; clone_size: -; cdr3_aa: CASSQLGGQVAFF
v_call: TRBV7-9; d_call: -; j_call: TRBJ2-1; clone_size: -; cdr3_aa: CASSSSVSHNEQFF
v_call: TRBV4-1; d_call: -; j_call: TRBJ1-1; clone_size: -; cdr3_aa: CASTQGGATEAFF
v_call: TRBV7-9; d_call: -; j_call: TRBJ2-7; clone_size: -; cdr3_aa: CASSLAGGVYEQYF
v_call: TRBV2; d_call: TRBD1; j_call: TRBJ1-1; clone_size: -; cdr3_aa: CASRGDRVAFF
v_call: TRBV29-1; d_call: -; j_call: TRBJ1-2; clone_size: -; cdr3_aa: CSVEFGPTGGYTF
v_call: TRBV2; d_call: -; j_call: TRBJ2-3; clone_size: -; cdr3_aa: CARPDYGTDTQYF
v_call: TRBV19; d_call: -; j_call: TRBJ1-6; clone_size: -; cdr3_aa: CASTEGGVYNSPLHF